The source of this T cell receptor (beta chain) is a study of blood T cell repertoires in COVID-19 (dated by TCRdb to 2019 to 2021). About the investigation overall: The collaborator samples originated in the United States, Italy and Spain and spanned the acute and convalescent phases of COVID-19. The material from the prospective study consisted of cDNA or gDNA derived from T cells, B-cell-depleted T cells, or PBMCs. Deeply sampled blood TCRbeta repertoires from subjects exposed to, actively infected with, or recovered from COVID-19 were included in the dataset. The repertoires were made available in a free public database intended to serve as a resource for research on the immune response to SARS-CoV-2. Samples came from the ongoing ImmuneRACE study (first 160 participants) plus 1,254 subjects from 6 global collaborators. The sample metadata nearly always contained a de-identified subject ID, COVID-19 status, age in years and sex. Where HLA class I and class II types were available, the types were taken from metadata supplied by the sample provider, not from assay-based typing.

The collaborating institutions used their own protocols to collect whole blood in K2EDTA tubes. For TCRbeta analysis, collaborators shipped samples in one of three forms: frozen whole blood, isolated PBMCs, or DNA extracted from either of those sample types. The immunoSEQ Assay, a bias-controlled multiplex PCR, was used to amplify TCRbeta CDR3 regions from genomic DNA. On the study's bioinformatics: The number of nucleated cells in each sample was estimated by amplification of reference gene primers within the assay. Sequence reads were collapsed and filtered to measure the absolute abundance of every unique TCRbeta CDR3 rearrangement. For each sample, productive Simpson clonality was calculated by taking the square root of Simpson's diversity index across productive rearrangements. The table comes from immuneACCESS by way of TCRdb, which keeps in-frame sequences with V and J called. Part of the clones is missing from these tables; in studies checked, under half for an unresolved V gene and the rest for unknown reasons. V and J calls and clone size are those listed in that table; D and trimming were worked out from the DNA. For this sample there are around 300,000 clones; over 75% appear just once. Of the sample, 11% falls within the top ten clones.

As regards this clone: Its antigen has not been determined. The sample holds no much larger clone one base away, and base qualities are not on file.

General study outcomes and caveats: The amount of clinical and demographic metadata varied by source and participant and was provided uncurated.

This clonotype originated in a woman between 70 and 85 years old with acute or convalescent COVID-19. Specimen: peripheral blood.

This receptor carries the CDR3 CASSREILSGNTIYF. The DNA is TGTGCCAGCAGTAGGGAGATCCTCTCTGGAAACACCATATATTTT. The V gene is TRBV2 and the J gene is TRBJ1-3; the D gene remains uncertain. CDR1 and CDR2 were assigned from the germline V gene as SNHLY and FYNNEI. Spanning cysteine to phenylalanine, the CDR3 consists of 15 amino acids. The kept DNA is CDR3 alone, 45 bases in frame from the first base. V gives up 5 bases and J gives up 0 bases, and the segment between their germline ends measures 11 bases.